The T cell receptor (beta chain) described here comes from a study of shared clonotypes between healthy human individuals. Turning to the study itself: Each donor contributed plates that comprised three CD4 naive, three CD4 memory, two CD8 naive and one CD8 memory. General study findings and limits: Incompleteness in sorted-subset sequencing, despite large depth, was shown by rarefaction. Around 5.4% of naive CD4 clonotypes were common to a few donors.

Regarding this clone: Its specificity is unknown.

Clones were read by immunoSEQ multiplex PCR, and TCRdb kept only the in-frame ones, dropping some. In the table there are approximately 1.9 million clones, over 85% of which are singletons. Cells designated naive CD8 were CD45RO-negative and were positively selected for CCR7, with terminally differentiated effector memory CD45RA+ cells excluded. Nashville, Tennessee was home to all donors, each a Caucasian adult. The length of the CDR3 is 14 residues. Germline-derived CDR1 and CDR2 are SGDLS and YYNGEE. V was pared by 2 bases and J by 7 bases, with 16 bases between. This receptor was taken from a young man in good health. Some clones in this sample may be carry-over from other donors' samples. This chain uses TRBV9 with TRBJ2-7; weak D call: TRBD1 (5 bases). Sequencing was done on a sample of naive CD8+ T cells from PBMCs. This chain's CDR3 is CASSVFGTGNEQYF. Here the CDR3 DNA reads TGTGCCAGCAGCGTCTTCGGCACAGGTAATGAGCAGTACTTC. The full variable domain, rest sourced from reference TRBV9 and TRBJ2-7, is DSGVTQTPKHLITATGQRVTLRCSPRSGDLSVYWYQQSLDQGLQFLIQYYNGEERAKGNILERFSAQQFPDLHSELNLSSLELGDSALYFCASSVFGTGNEQYFGPGTRLTVT.